This T cell receptor beta chain was recovered during a study of T cell responses to AZD1222 COVID-19 vaccine. Data came from immunoSEQ multiplex PCR; TCRdb stores just in-frame clones and leaves some out. The sample holds tens of thousands of clones, 65% to 90% seen once. Study-wide findings and caveats: Distributed over spike, vaccine-associated CD4 TCRs predominated at 160-218 and 743-854.

This CDR3 is 15 amino acids long. CDR1 MNHEY and CDR2 SVGEGT come from the germline V gene. Trimming cost V 4 bases and J 0 bases, with 12 bases left between them. For this clone: What it recognizes is unknown.

This clonotype was sampled from an adult in good health. Source: peripheral blood, taken on day 0 of AZD1222 vaccination. The gene calls are TRBV6-2 or TRBV6-3 and TRBJ1-1, with D hard to call. CDR3 DNA sequence: TGTGCCAGCAGTTCGCTTCAGAGGCTGAACACTGAAGCTTTCTTT. Translated, it gives CASSSLQRLNTEAFF.